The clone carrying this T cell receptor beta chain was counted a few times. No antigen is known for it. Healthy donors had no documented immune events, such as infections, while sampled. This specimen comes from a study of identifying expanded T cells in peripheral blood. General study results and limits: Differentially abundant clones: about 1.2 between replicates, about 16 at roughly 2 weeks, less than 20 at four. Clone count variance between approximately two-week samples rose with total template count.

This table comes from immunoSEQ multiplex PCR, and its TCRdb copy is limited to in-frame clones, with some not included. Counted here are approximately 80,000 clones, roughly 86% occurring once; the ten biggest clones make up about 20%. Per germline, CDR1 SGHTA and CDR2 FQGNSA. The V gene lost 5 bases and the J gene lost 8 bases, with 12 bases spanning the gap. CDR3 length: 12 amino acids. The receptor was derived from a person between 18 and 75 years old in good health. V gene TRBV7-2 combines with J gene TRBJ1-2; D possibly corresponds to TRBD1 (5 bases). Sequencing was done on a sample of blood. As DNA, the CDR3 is TGTGCCAGCAGCGAGCCAGGGTACGGCTACACCTTC. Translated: CASSEPGYGYTF.